The clone carrying this T cell receptor beta chain has ten or more counts. Its antigen is unidentified. From roughly 0.4 ug of RNA, a library with molecular barcoded alpha/delta and beta/gamma adaptors was made. TCRdb analysed the reads with MiXCR anew, one entry per CDR3 protein. The sample carries around 140,000 distinct CDR3 sequences, around 14% recorded once. The source of the sample is a study of read filtering for tumor transcriptome and immune sequencing. Across the study: 8 or 9 patients were R-ISS I, about 16 were R-ISS II, over 5 were R-ISS III. After DNase treatment, RNA was made into whole-transcriptome libraries.

Germline CDR1 and CDR2: SGHTA and FQGNSA. The CDR3 covers 15 residues. V was cut by 4 bases and J by 0 bases, with 9 bases left in between. The study, taken as a whole, reports: Sorted CD138-negative bone marrow cells were not purified T cells. Without single-read clonotypes, shared clonotype proportions correlated more between IR-seq and RNA-seq.

The rearrangement uses TRBV7-2 and TRBJ1-4, with D possibly TRBD1 on 5 matching bases. The sample consisted of a population of CD138-negative cells sorted from bone marrow. The receptor's source is a donor aged 40 or older with multiple myeloma. CDR3 bases: TGTGCCAGCAGCTCGGGACCCTCAACTAATGAAAAACTGTTTTTT. Translated: CASSSGPSTNEKLFF.